This T cell receptor (beta chain) was sequenced during a study (dated by TCRdb to between 2021 and 2024). What the work shows at the level of the full study, not this receptor alone: Further investigation, including longitudinal sampling and assessment of a control group, is stated by the authors to be required.

The germline V gene sets CDR1 to SGHRS and CDR2 to YFSETQ. The CDR3 holds 14 amino acids from the cysteine to the phenylalanine. The only DNA kept is the CDR3, 42 bases in frame from the first base. Relative to germline, V is 0 bases shorter and J is 3 bases shorter, with 9 bases between their ends. Survey-level sequencing on the immunoSEQ platform was used to profile TCR beta chain repertoires. For the original study's pipeline: Repertoire diversity was quantified by the inverse Simpson index, and CDR3 amino acid length spectratypes and V-J pairing frequencies were compared. Clonotypes specific to SARS-CoV-2, CMV, influenza A and EBV were annotated by matching TCR beta CDR3 sequences against VDJdb. Drawn from immuneACCESS, this table holds only the in-frame rearrangements with V and J called that TCRdb kept. Clones are partly lost; checked studies trace under half to an unresolved V gene and leave the rest unexplained. That table furnishes V, J and clone size, whereas the DNA furnished D and trimming. This sample gives approximately 70,000 clones in total; around 95% of them show up just once. The ten largest clones take up 3.5% to 5.5% of the sample.

As to this clone: What antigen it recognizes has not been identified. Base qualities are not at hand, and no much larger clone is one base apart.

For TCR beta sequencing, genomic DNA was taken from unsorted PBMCs, and those PBMCs had been isolated from peripheral blood. The sequence derives from a man between 35 and 55 years old with rheumatoid arthritis. Rearrangement joined TRBV5-1 to TRBJ1-1; TRBD1 is a possible D gene, resting on 5 matching bases. The specimen was PBMCs. The CDR3 amino acid sequence is: CASSLAGDDTEAFF. The DNA is as follows: TGCGCCAGCAGCTTGGCGGGGGACGACACTGAAGCTTTCTTT. With the portions outside the CDR3 filled from the reference TRBV5-1 and TRBJ1-1 genes, the complete variable region becomes KAGVTQTPRYLIKTRGQQVTLSCSPISGHRSVSWYQQTPGQGLQFLFEYFSETQRNKGNFPGRFSGRQFSNSRSEMNVSTLELGDSALYLCASSLAGDDTEAFFGQGTRLTVV.